This entry lists 14 T cell receptor beta chains sequenced from one sample in a study of blood T cell repertoires in COVID-19. TCRdb keeps only in-frame clones here, not all; method: immunoSEQ multiplex PCR. The sample records roughly 200,000 clones, approximately 85% being singletons. Sequenced sample: PBMCs or T cells enriched from blood (not recorded which). The receptors originated from a man aged 35-49 years with acute COVID-19.

This clone was recorded only once. The gene calls are TRBV19 and TRBJ2-1; 12 bases fit TRBD2. The CDR3 has 15 amino acids. The germline gives CDR1 LNHDA, CDR2 SQIVND (reference sequence). The V segment lost 4 bases and the J segment 5 bases; nucleotides outside the gene matches: 3. The CDR3 reads CASSSWTSGNNEQFF. CDR3 bases: TGTGCCAGTAGTAGCTGGACTAGCGGGAACAATGAGCAGTTCTTC.

V gene TRBV2 combines with J gene TRBJ2-7, with TRBD2 identical over 8 bases. The V gene's germline CDR1 is SNHLY and CDR2 FYNNEI. The V gene end was trimmed by 7 bases and the J gene end by 3 bases; junction bases not matched to a gene: 5. The length of the CDR3 is 13 residues. CDR3 coding DNA: TGTGCCAGCAATGGACTAGCAGACTACGAGCAGTACTTC. Its protein is CASNGLADYEQYF. Full variable domain (missing parts from reference TRBV2 and TRBJ2-7): EPEVTQTPSHQVTQMGQEVILRCVPISNHLYFYWYRQILGQKVEFLVSFYNNEISEKSEIFDDQFSVERPDGSNFTLKIRSTKLEDSAMYFCASNGLADYEQYFGPGTRLTVT.

This sequence joins TRBV6-1 and TRBJ1-1; D not resolved. The germline gives CDR1 MNHNS, CDR2 SASEGT. The length of the CDR3 is 13 residues. V gave up 0 bases and J gave up 10 bases, with 12 bases separating them. The CDR3 sequence is CASSEARPFGAFF. In DNA form, the CDR3 reads TGTGCCAGCAGTGAAGCGCGGCCTTTCGGAGCTTTCTTT.

Written as DNA, the CDR3 is TGCGCCAGCAGCCTCCGTCTAGCGGTTTCAGATACGCAGTATTTT. This codes for CASSLRLAVSDTQYF. The chain employs TRBV4-1 and TRBJ2-3, with 7 bases aligning to TRBD2. Losses at the gene ends were 4 bases for V and 4 bases for J; bases not matched to a gene: 8. In germline, CDR1 is MGHRA, CDR2 YSYEKL. CDR3 length equals 15 residues.

The chain joins TRBV6-5 to TRBJ1-1; D is unresolved. V lost 8 bases to trimming and J lost 6 bases, with 10 bases between them. This CDR3 is 11 amino acids long. Per the germline V gene, CDR1 is MNHEY and CDR2 is SVGAGI. CDR3 nucleotide sequence: TGTGCCAGCCTGAGGGCGGCTGAAGCTTTCTTT. It specifies CASLRAAEAFF.

This chain links TRBV10-3 with TRBJ2-2; D perhaps matches TRBD2 (6 bases). Trimming removed 2 bases from V and 3 bases from J, with 13 bases in between. Per germline, CDR1 ENHRY and CDR2 SYGVKD. The CDR3 spans 16 residues. The CDR3 region has the DNA TGTGCCATCAGTGAGGGGGACTTGGGGCACACCGGGGAGCTGTTTTTT. Its translation: CAISEGDLGHTGELFF.

The chain employs TRBV30 and TRBJ2-7, with D possibly matching TRBD1 (6 bases). The ends were cut back, 2 bases at V and 7 bases at J, with 15 bases in the middle. Germline loops: CDR1 GTSNPN, CDR2 SVGIG (reference sequence). The CDR3 runs to 13 residues. DNA of the CDR3: TGTGCCTGGAGTACCCGACAGGAAGCGGAGCAGTACTTC. Residues: CAWSTRQEAEQYF.

The genes are TRBV3-1 (or the pseudogene TRBV3-2) and TRBJ2-7; no firm D call. V shed 10 bases and J shed 6 bases, with 10 bases lying between them. CDR1 is LGHDT and CDR2 is YNNKEL in the germline V gene (reference sequence). The CDR3 is made up of 10 amino acids. The CDR3 DNA reads as TGTGCCAAGACAAAGCCCGAGCAGTACTTC. Translated, it gives CAKTKPEQYF.

The rearrangement links TRBV5-1 to TRBJ1-1, with 8 bases lining up with TRBD1. This CDR3 spans 15 amino acids. Germline V gene sequence: CDR1 SGHRS, CDR2 YFSETQ. J gave up 7 bases and V 3 bases, and 11 bases lay outside the gene matches. The CDR3 DNA reads TGCGCCAGCAGCTACTTGATACAGGGGGAGAGTGAAGCTTTCTTT. Amino acids: CASSYLIQGESEAFF.

This rearrangement joins TRBV5-6 to TRBJ2-7; 7 nucleotides match TRBD2. From germline, CDR1 is SGHDT and CDR2 YYEEEE. The CDR3 is 15 amino acids. The J segment lost 4 bases and the V segment lost 0 bases, leaving 7 bases of the junction unmatched. The DNA of the CDR3 is TGTGCCAGCAGCTTGGAATGGCTAGCGGATTACGAGCAGTACTTC. It codes for CASSLEWLADYEQYF.

The chain uses TRBV4-3 and TRBJ1-4; the match to TRBD1 covers 9 bases. CDR1 is LGHNA and CDR2 is YSLEER in the germline V gene. V was pared by 2 bases and J by 11 bases, with 9 bases of the junction left unmatched. This CDR3 comprises 15 residues. This chain's CDR3 is CASSQKDRGGGKLFF. The CDR3 coding sequence is TGCGCCAGCAGCCAAAAGGACAGGGGTGGAGGTAAACTGTTTTTT.

CDR3: CASITGQRNQPQHF. Here the CDR3 DNA reads TGTGCCAGCATTACGGGACAGCGCAATCAGCCCCAGCATTTT. V is TRBV28 and J is TRBJ1-5; 7 bases map to TRBD1. This CDR3 is 14 amino acids long. Germline V gene sequence: CDR1 MDHEN, CDR2 SYDVKM. Trimming removed 7 bases from V and 2 bases from J; junction bases left unmatched: 5.

V and J are TRBV6-6 and TRBJ2-3, with 7 bases aligning to TRBD2. From germline, CDR1 is MNHNY and CDR2 SVGAGI (reference sequence). The CDR3 is 16 residues long. Germline trimming cut 5 bases from V and 0 bases from J; bases unmatched to any gene: 8. The CDR3 nucleotides are TGTGCCAGCAGTCGAGCCTCTAGCGGTAGCACAGATACGCAGTATTTT. Translation gives CASSRASSGSTDTQYF.

The J gene is TRBJ1-2, the V gene TRBV7-8; unclear D gene. V shed 1 base and J shed 6 bases, with 9 bases lying between them. CDR1 is SGHVS and CDR2 is FQNEAQ in the germline V gene. This CDR3 is 13 amino acids long. The CDR3 region has the DNA TGTGCCAGCAGCTTAGGACAAAGAAATGGCTACACCTTC. Amino acids: CASSLGQRNGYTF.